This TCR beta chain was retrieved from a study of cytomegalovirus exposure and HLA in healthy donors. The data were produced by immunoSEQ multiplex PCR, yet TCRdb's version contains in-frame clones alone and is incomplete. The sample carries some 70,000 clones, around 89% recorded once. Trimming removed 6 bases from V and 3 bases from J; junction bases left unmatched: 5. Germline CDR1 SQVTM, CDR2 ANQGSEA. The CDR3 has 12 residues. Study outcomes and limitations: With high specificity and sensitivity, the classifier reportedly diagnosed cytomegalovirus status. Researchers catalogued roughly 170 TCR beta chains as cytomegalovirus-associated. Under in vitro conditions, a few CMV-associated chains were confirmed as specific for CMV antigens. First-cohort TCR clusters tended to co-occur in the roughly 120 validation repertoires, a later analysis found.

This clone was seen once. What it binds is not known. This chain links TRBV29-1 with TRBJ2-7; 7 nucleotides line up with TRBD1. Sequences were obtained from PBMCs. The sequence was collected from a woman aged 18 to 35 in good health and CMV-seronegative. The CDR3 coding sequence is TGCAGCGTGCGACAGGGTGTCTACGAGCAGTACTTC. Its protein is CSVRQGVYEQYF.